These T cell receptor beta chains were read from a single sample in a study of blood T cell repertoires in COVID-19. Clones were sequenced by immunoSEQ multiplex PCR, and TCRdb holds only the in-frame ones, with some missing. Among 300,000 to 350,000 clones listed, approximately 85% were seen once. Material: PBMCs or T cells enriched from blood (not recorded which). The receptors originated from a man aged 25 to 45 who had recovered from COVID-19. Both conserved end residues are part of each CDR3. D genes are given only for firm matches. Where a row states a size, it is once, few, many or the class of an expanded clone; other rows omit it.

v_call	j_call	clone_size	d_call	cdr3_nt	cdr3_aa
TRBV5-4	TRBJ2-5	.	TRBD1	TGTGCCAGCAGCTCCAGGGGGCAAGAGACCCAGTACTTC	CASSSRGQETQYF
TRBV7-9	TRBJ2-3	.	TRBD1	TGTGCCAGCAGCCGCGGACAGGTCGGTTCAGATACGCAGTATTTT	CASSRGQVGSDTQYF
TRBV2	TRBJ1-6	.	.	TGTGCCAGCAGGGACAGCTCCTATAATTCACCCCTCCACTTT	CASRDSSYNSPLHF
TRBV3-1/TRBV3-2	TRBJ2-1	.	TRBD1	TGTGCCAGCAGCCCATCAGGTGTCAGGGGGATAAATGAGCAGTTCTTC	CASSPSGVRGINEQFF
TRBV19	TRBJ2-5	.	.	TGTGCCAGTAGTGGAGGGACGGCGGAACAAGAGACCCAGTACTTC	CASSGGTAEQETQYF
TRBV6-1	TRBJ2-7	.	TRBD2	TGTGCCAGCAGTGAAGCGCTACGGGACTATTATAGGTTC	CASSEALRDYYRF
TRBV7-6	TRBJ2-1	few	TRBD2	TGTGCCAGCAGCTCCAAAGCGGGGGATTCTGAGCAGTTCTTC	CASSSKAGDSEQFF
TRBV25-1	TRBJ2-7	.	TRBD1	TGTGCCAGCAGTGATGCCACAGGGGGTTGGGGGTACGAGCAGTACTTC	CASSDATGGWGYEQYF
TRBV11-2	TRBJ2-2	.	TRBD2	TGTGCCAGCAGCGCCGCTAGCGGGGGGGCGGGGACCGGGGAGCTGTTTTTT	CASSAASGGAGTGELFF
TRBV2	TRBJ1-5	.	TRBD1	TGTGCCAGCAGACCGACGACAGGGTTAAATCAGCCCCAGCATTTT	CASRPTTGLNQPQHF
TRBV18	TRBJ2-3	.	TRBD2	TGTGCCAGCTCACTAGGACTAGCTAGCACAGATACGCAGTATTTT	CASSLGLASTDTQYF
TRBV7-2	TRBJ2-1	.	TRBD1	TGTGCCAGCAGCGTAGGGGGCCGTGATGAGCAGTTCTTC	CASSVGGRDEQFF
TRBV20-1	TRBJ2-5	.	TRBD2	TGCAGTGCTAGTGTCAGGGCGGGGGTTCGTGGAGAGACCCAGTACTTC	CSASVRAGVRGETQYF
TRBV27	TRBJ2-5	few	.	TGTGCCAGCAGGCGCGGGGCTGTGGGGTACCAAGAGACCCAGTACTTC	CASRRGAVGYQETQYF
TRBV19	TRBJ2-5	.	TRBD1	TGTGCCAGTAGTACGACAGGGATCCAAGAGACCCAGTACTTC	CASSTTGIQETQYF
TRBV24-1	TRBJ1-1	.	.	TGTGCCACCAGTGACAGGGTAAACACTGAAGCTTTCTTT	CATSDRVNTEAFF
TRBV27	TRBJ1-2	.	.	TGTGCCAGCAGTTTAACCGGGGATGGCTACACCTTC	CASSLTGDGYTF
TRBV19	TRBJ1-5	.	.	TGTGCCAGTAGCACGACGGGACTTGGGAGCCCCCAGCCCCAGCATTTT	CASSTTGLGSPQPQHF
TRBV7-2	TRBJ2-3	.	.	TGTGCCAGCAGCCCTACGGGACTGGCCACAGATACGCAGTATTTT	CASSPTGLATDTQYF
TRBV9	TRBJ1-1	.	.	TGTGCCAGCAGCCCGAGACCCCGAGGAATGAACACTGAAGCTTTCTTT	CASSPRPRGMNTEAFF
TRBV7-2	TRBJ1-2	.	.	TGTGCCAGCAGCCCTGACAGTTCACTCTATGGCTACACCTTC	CASSPDSSLYGYTF
TRBV19	TRBJ1-5	.	.	TGTGCCAGTTCCGGACAGATCAATCAGCCCCAGCATTTT	CASSGQINQPQHF
TRBV2	TRBJ1-5	many	.	TGTGCCAGCAGGGGGGCCATTGGGTCTCAGCCCCAGCATTTT	CASRGAIGSQPQHF
TRBV14	TRBJ2-3	.	.	TGTGCCAGCAGCCAAGGGTGGGTTCGGGACACAGACACAGATACGCAGTATTTT	CASSQGWVRDTDTDTQYF
TRBV10-3	TRBJ2-5	.	TRBD2	TGTGCCATCTATTCCGGGACTAGCGCCACGGAGACCCAGTACTTC	CAIYSGTSATETQYF
TRBV18	TRBJ1-1	.	TRBD1	TGTGCCAGCTCACCAAGTGGACAGGAGGACACTGAAGCTTTCTTT	CASSPSGQEDTEAFF
TRBV9	TRBJ1-4	few	.	TGTGCCAGCAGCGTAGGTCCCGGGGATGAAAAACTGTTTTTT	CASSVGPGDEKLFF
TRBV29-1	TRBJ2-1	.	.	TGCAGCGTTGGGGTGCTGCAGGGGTTTCCCTACAATGAGCAGTTCTTC	CSVGVLQGFPYNEQFF
TRBV7-8	TRBJ2-7	.	.	TGTGCCAGCAGCTTAGGCAGCTACGAGCAGTACTTC	CASSLGSYEQYF
TRBV19	TRBJ2-2	.	TRBD1	TGTGCCAGTAGTATTGGACAGGGGGCCACCGGGGAGCTGTTTTTT	CASSIGQGATGELFF
TRBV6-5	TRBJ2-7	.	.	TGTGCCAGCAGCCAACTCGCGGCGGCCTACGAGCAGTACTTC	CASSQLAAAYEQYF
TRBV24-1	TRBJ2-5	.	TRBD2	TGTGCCACCAGTGCCGTTGGGGGGGTCCTAGAGGAAGAGACCCAGTACTTC	CATSAVGGVLEEETQYF
TRBV25-1	TRBJ1-6	.	.	TGTGCCAGCAGTGTAGGGGGAGATTCACCCCTCCACTTT	CASSVGGDSPLHF
TRBV2	TRBJ2-7	.	TRBD1	TGTGCCAGCAGTCCCCTTCTGGGACAGGGAACCTACGAGCAGTACTTC	CASSPLLGQGTYEQYF
TRBV9	TRBJ2-1	.	TRBD1	TGTGCCAGCAGCCGGACAGGAGAGGGTAATGAGCAGTTCTTC	CASSRTGEGNEQFF